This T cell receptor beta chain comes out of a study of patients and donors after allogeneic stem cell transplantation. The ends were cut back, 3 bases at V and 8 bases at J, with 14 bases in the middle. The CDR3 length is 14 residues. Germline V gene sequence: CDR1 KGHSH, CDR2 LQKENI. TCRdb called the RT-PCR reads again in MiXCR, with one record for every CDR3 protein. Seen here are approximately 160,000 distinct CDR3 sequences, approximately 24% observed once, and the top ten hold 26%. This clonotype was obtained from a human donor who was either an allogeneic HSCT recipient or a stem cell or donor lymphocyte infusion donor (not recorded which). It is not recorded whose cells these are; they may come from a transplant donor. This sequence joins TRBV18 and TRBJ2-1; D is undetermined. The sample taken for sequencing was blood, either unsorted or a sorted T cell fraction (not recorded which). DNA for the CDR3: TGTGCCAGCTCACCCGGGCAGGTTGGGGATGAGCAGTTCTTC. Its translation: CASSPGQVGDEQFF. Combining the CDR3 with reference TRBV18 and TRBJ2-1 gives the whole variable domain NAGVMQNPRHLVRRRGQEARLRCSPMKGHSHVYWYRQLPEEGLKFMVYLQKENIIDESGMPKERFSAEFPKEGPSILRIQQVVRGDSAAYFCASSPGQVGDEQFFGPGTRLTVL.